Reported below is one T cell receptor (beta chain). Profiling relied on immunoSEQ multiplex PCR, and the TCRdb table lists in-frame clones only, not all of them. Found here are fewer than 500,000 clones, roughly 88% of them singletons; the top ten hold 0.95% to 1%. This sample stems from a study of blood T cell repertoires in COVID-19. In the study overall: Donors in the United States, Italy and Spain gave samples during acute or convalescent COVID-19. Sources were T cells, B-cell-depleted T cells, or PBMCs; the material itself was cDNA or gDNA.

The source material was PBMCs or T cells enriched from blood (not recorded which). This sequence originates from a woman aged 30 to 39 with acute COVID-19.

The CDR3 protein is CASSSQGQENTEAFF. CDR3 DNA: TGCGCCAGCAGCTCCCAGGGACAGGAGAACACTGAAGCTTTCTTT. The chain is built from TRBV5-1 and TRBJ1-1, with TRBD1 identical over 8 bases. In germline, CDR1 is SGHRS, CDR2 YFSETQ. Trimming cost V 3 bases and J 1 base; bases outside gene matches: 5. This CDR3 is 15 amino acids long.